The entry below gives a single T cell receptor beta chain sequence along with its context. It has no known antigen specificity. No base quality information exists; no much larger clone differs at one position. The treatment or condition label, as the study defines it: some 19 received Ad26.COV2.S at low or high dose, single or two shots; several received placebo; per-sample allocation not given. Repertoires of vaccine and placebo recipients were sequenced from samples collected on day 63 after the first injection. In Cohort 1b, around 23 adults aged 18-55 years were enrolled at a single site in Boston, USA, between 29 July and 7 August 2020. Ad26.COV2.S consisted of a replication-incompetent adenovirus type 26 vector by which a prefusion-stabilized SARS-CoV-2 spike protein from the original Wuhan strain was expressed. TCRbeta CDR3 regions were sequenced with the immunoSEQ Assay. After extraction, genomic DNA underwent amplification by bias-controlled multiplex PCR, followed by high-throughput sequencing. The authors' pipeline ran thus. Collapsing and filtering of sequences were performed to quantify the absolute abundance of each unique TCRbeta CDR3 region. Usable DNA was measured by amplifying reference genes present in all nucleated cells, and TCRbeta template counts were normalized to that usable DNA to estimate T cell fraction. Repertoire TCRs were annotated as SARS-CoV-2-specific by exact matching of V gene, CDR3 amino acid sequence and J gene to a known reactive TCR set. MIRA supplied the reference SARS-CoV-2 TCR set, which was filtered for enrichment in COVID-19-positive ImmuneCODE repertoires so that public or cross-reactive TCRs were removed. Using the MIRA antigens, annotated TCRs were further analysed by specific ORF or by position within an ORF. Breadth was defined as the number of annotated unique rearrangements divided by the total number of unique productive rearrangements, and depth was defined as the summed frequency of the annotated unique rearrangements. Two-sided Wilcoxon rank-sum tests were used to compare TCR breadth between groups. The table was pulled from immuneACCESS by TCRdb, which kept in-frame rearrangements only. Such tables lose some clones; where checked, under half of the loss comes from unresolved V genes, and the rest has no known cause. The V and J calls and the clone size are those of that table, but D and trimming were determined from the DNA. The sample has approximately 460,000 clones on record, roughly nine tenths of them singletons. The leading ten clones occupy about 1.5% of the sample.

V is trimmed back by 3 bases and J by 6 bases, and the junction contains 10 bases that no gene match accounts for. CDR1 and CDR2 were assigned from the germline V gene (reference sequence) as GTSNPN and SVGIG. The CDR3 runs 14 amino acids, cysteine and phenylalanine included. Only the CDR3 portion is preserved as DNA: 42 bases, with reading frame beginning at the first base. The data originate from a study of Ad26.COV2.S vaccination and SARS-CoV-2 variants (dated by TCRdb to 2020 to 2022). Context from the whole study: Donors in the vaccine arm were drawn from COV1001, a phase I-IIa trial of Ad26.COV2.S in healthy adults that was multicentre, randomized, double-blind and placebo-controlled. The TCR-sequenced set comprised approximately 32 samples: around 20 Ad26.COV2.S vaccine recipients, 5 placebo recipients and 8 SARS-CoV-2 convalescent individuals. Dosing of Ad26.COV2.S was intramuscular, at either 5x10^10 or 1x10^11 viral particles, delivered as one shot or as two shots spaced 56 days apart. Throughout the experiments and outcome assessment, investigators stayed blinded to trial group allocation. TCRbeta repertoire sequencing was used to assess the specificity and breadth of SARS-CoV-2-reactive T cell receptors after Ad26.COV2.S vaccination. Trial participants were randomized into five groups of five, in which low-dose or high-dose Ad26.COV2.S was given once or twice, or placebo was given on both occasions. Study-level results and caveats: After vaccination, spike-specific CD8+ and CD4+ T cell responses were reported to show substantial breadth. Higher spike-specific TCR breadth was observed in Ad26.COV2.S recipients than in placebo recipients (P = 0.0014). The authors noted that total T cell responses may have been underestimated by the TCR breadth and depth analyses. Comparable non-spike TCR breadth was observed between vaccine and placebo recipients, consistent with only spike being contained in the vaccine. The study was not powered for comparison of responses between vaccine doses or regimens.

The sequencing used peripheral blood, collected in a trial of Ad26.COV2.S vaccine versus placebo. This chain joins TRBV30 to TRBJ1-2, with 7 middle bases fitting TRBD1. The TCR originated in a person between 18 and 65 years old who received the Ad26.COV2.S COVID-19 vaccine or a placebo. The CDR3 in this case is CAWSADRVVDGYTF. In nucleotide form, the sequence is TGTGCCTGGAGCGCAGACAGGGTTGTCGATGGCTACACCTTC.